Here is one TCR beta chain with its context. This sample is drawn from a study of OX40 agonist ivuxolimab in advanced cancers. Profiling relied on immunoSEQ multiplex PCR, and the TCRdb table lists in-frame clones only, not all of them. The repertoire has under 25,000 clones, just under 80% of them found once; the top ten carry 25% to 35%. Germline lookup yields CDR1 MGHRA and CDR2 YSYEKL. The CDR3 extends over 16 amino acids. The J segment lost 1 base and the V segment lost 0 bases, leaving 5 bases of the junction unmatched. Here the sequenced sample was CD4+ or CD8+ T cells sorted from blood, taken in a trial of the OX40 agonist ivuxolimab. V and J are TRBV4-1 and TRBJ1-1, with 7 bases aligning to TRBD1. This receptor was taken from an adult with an advanced solid tumor such as melanoma, head and neck, liver or kidney cancer. CDR3 protein: CASSQDPRTGNTEAFF. The CDR3 DNA is TGCGCCAGCAGCCAAGATCCCCGGACAGGGAACACTGAAGCTTTCTTT.